This T cell receptor (beta chain) was identified during a study of OX40 agonist ivuxolimab in advanced cancers. Background on the study: Ivuxolimab doses were 0.01, 0.1, 0.3, 1.5, 3 or 10 mg/kg every 2 weeks. Antecedent anti-PD-1, anti-PD-L1 or anti-CTLA-4 therapy was permissible, with about 40% having received some.

The V gene lost 0 bases and the J gene lost 2 bases, with 11 bases spanning the gap. CDR1 SGDLS and CDR2 YYNGEE come from the germline V gene. This CDR3 has 15 residues. Libraries were prepared by immunoSEQ multiplex PCR; TCRdb keeps only in-frame clonotypes and omits some of them. The sample lists some 34,000 clones; around four fifths were seen once. The material was CD4+ or CD8+ T cells sorted from blood, obtained in a trial of the OX40 agonist ivuxolimab. The chain couples TRBV9 to TRBJ2-5; no reliable D call. The receptor was isolated from an adult with an advanced solid tumor such as melanoma, head and neck, liver or kidney cancer. The CDR3 nucleotides read TGTGCCAGCAGCGTAGGGCCCGGCATTCAAGAGACCCAGTACTTC. It codes for CASSVGPGIQETQYF.